One sample yielded the 8 T cell receptor beta chains listed below, sequenced in a study of blood T cells in healthy people across ages. Together with a sample-barcoded 5' primer, a J-beta primer mix was included in a second PCR lasting about 7 to 12 cycles. Each CDR3 protein is one row after TCRdb ran MiXCR on the 5' RACE reads. The profile covers roughly 1,500,000 distinct CDR3 sequences, with roughly 45% appearing a single time and approximately 7.9% taken by the ten largest. The material sequenced was blood. These TCRs come from a woman aged 18-29 years in good health.

This chain joins TRBV30 and TRBJ2-1; no definite D call. The V end lost 2 bases, the J end lost 0 bases, and 5 bases lay between the germline ends. The CDR3 has 13 residues. In germline, CDR1 is GTSNPN, CDR2 SVGIG (reference sequence). CDR3 DNA sequence: TGTGCCTGGAGTTGGAGCTCCTACAATGAGCAGTTCTTC. Encoded protein: CAWSWSSYNEQFF.

This clonotype was counted only a few times. V gene TRBV20-1 combines with J gene TRBJ2-7, with 10 positions matching TRBD1. The CDR3 is 13 amino acids. CDR1 DFQATT and CDR2 SNEGSKA come from the germline V gene (reference sequence). The ends lost 4 bases at V and 3 bases at J; junction bases unmatched: 3. The CDR3 here is CSATRDRGYEQYF. In DNA form, the CDR3 reads TGCAGTGCTACCCGGGACAGGGGCTACGAGCAGTACTTC.

The V call is TRBV7-9, the J call TRBJ2-7; D is undetermined. The germline V gene has CDR1 SEHNR and CDR2 FQNEAQ (reference sequence). The CDR3 covers 12 residues. V dropped 3 bases and J dropped 4 bases, with 7 bases sitting between them. The CDR3 DNA is TGTGCCAGCAGCTTTACCGAGTACGAGCAGTACTTC. Its protein product is CASSFTEYEQYF.

This clonotype showed up just a few times. As DNA, the CDR3 is TGCAGTGCTGCCCGGGGAGAGCTGGGCAATGAGCAGTACTTC. Protein sequence: CSAARGELGNEQYF. This chain joins TRBV20-1 and TRBJ2-7, with a possible D match to TRBD2 (5 bases). Deletions cut 5 bases from V and 7 bases from J, with 21 bases between. Germline values: CDR1 DFQATT, CDR2 SNEGSKA (reference sequence). The CDR3 runs to 14 residues.

The CDR3 here is CSARAGLYPSYEQYF. In DNA, the CDR3 is TGCAGTGCTAGAGCCGGACTATACCCCTCCTACGAGCAGTACTTC. This chain connects TRBV20-1 to TRBJ2-7; tentative D call: TRBD2 (6 bases). The CDR3 runs to 15 residues. V was shortened by 1 base and J by 0 bases, with 13 bases between the two germline ends. Germline values: CDR1 DFQATT, CDR2 SNEGSKA (reference sequence).

This sequence joins TRBV2 and TRBJ1-2; D is unclear. V dropped 6 bases and J dropped 3 bases, with 11 bases sitting between them. The CDR3 is 13 residues long. Per germline, CDR1 SNHLY and CDR2 FYNNEI. The CDR3 region is CASRGEAYYGYTF. CDR3 nucleotide sequence: TGTGCCAGCAGAGGTGAGGCCTACTATGGCTACACCTTC.

The V call is TRBV6-5, the J call TRBJ1-1; TRBD1 matches 7 bases. The CDR3 covers 11 residues. Germline CDR1 MNHEY, CDR2 SVGAGI. V lost 4 bases to trimming and J lost 10 bases; unmatched junction nucleotides: 3. The CDR3 reads CASSSTGAAFF. In DNA form, the CDR3 reads TGTGCCAGCAGTTCCACAGGGGCAGCTTTCTTT.

This clonotype was recorded only once. The rearrangement uses TRBV7-9 and TRBJ1-2; 9 bases map to TRBD1. CDR3 size: 13 residues. The V gene's germline CDR1 is SEHNR and CDR2 FQNEAQ (reference sequence). For the CDR3, the DNA is TGTGTGGGACAGGGTCTGCATATTCCGGGCCACACCTTC. Translation gives CVGQGLHIPGHTF.